This record concerns one T cell receptor (beta chain) sequence. Per the study methods: Estimation of nucleated cell counts relied on the amplification of reference gene primers. TCRdb keeps only in-frame clones here, not all; method: immunoSEQ multiplex PCR. V, J and clone size reflect that table, while D and trimming were determined from the DNA. The table has about 69,000 clones, 79% seen once; the top ten hold more than 40%. This entry belongs to a study of blood T cell repertoires in COVID-19. Study-level information: COVID-19 samples from acute and convalescent phases originated in the United States, Italy and Spain. PBMCs, B-cell-depleted T cells, or T cells provided the cDNA or gDNA that made up the material.

Germline V gives CDR1 GTSNPN, CDR2 SVGIG (reference sequence). This CDR3 has 13 residues. Trimming at V came to 2 bases and at J to 9 bases, leaving 9 bases not matched to a gene. Sequencing input: peripheral blood. The TCR comes from a human donor in a cohort sampled during active COVID-19. The chain couples TRBV30 to TRBJ1-2, with TRBD1 matching over 7 bases. The CDR3 reads CAWSTTGELSYTF. The CDR3 DNA follows: TGTGCCTGGAGTACTACAGGGGAGTTGAGCTACACCTTC.